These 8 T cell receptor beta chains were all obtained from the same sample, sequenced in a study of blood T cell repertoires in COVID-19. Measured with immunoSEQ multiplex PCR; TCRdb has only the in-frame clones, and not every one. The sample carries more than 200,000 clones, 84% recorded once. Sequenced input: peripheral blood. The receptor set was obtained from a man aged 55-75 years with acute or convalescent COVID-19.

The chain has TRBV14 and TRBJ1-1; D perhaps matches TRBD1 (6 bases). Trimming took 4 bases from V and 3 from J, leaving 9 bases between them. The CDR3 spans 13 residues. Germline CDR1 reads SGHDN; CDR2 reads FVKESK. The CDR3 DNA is TGTGCCAGCAGCCGTAGGGGGTACACTGAAGCTTTCTTT. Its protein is CASSRRGYTEAFF.

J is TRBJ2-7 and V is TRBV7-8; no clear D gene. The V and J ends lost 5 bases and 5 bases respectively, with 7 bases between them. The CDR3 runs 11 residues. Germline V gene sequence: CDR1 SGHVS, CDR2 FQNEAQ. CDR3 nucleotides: TGTGCCAGCAGCGGCCGGGACGAGCAGTACTTC. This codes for CASSGRDEQYF.

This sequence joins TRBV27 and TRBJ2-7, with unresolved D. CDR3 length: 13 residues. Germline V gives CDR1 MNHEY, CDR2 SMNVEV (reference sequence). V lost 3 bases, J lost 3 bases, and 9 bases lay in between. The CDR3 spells CASSFSRHYEQYF. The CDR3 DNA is TGTGCCAGCAGTTTCTCGCGCCACTACGAGCAGTACTTC.

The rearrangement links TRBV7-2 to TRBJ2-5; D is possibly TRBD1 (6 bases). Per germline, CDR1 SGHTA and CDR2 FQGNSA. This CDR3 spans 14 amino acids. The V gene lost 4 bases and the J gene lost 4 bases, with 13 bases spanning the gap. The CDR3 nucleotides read TGTGCCAGCAGCTATCCAGGGGTGACAGAGACCCAGTACTTC. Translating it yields CASSYPGVTETQYF.

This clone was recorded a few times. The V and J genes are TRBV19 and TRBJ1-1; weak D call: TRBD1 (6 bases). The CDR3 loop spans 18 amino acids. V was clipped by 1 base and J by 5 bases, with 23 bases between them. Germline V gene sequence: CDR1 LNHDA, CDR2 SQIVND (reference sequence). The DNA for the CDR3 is TGTGCCAGTAGTATAGGGGAGACAGGCAGAAGGCTAAGGACTGAAGCTTTCTTT. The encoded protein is CASSIGETGRRLRTEAFF.

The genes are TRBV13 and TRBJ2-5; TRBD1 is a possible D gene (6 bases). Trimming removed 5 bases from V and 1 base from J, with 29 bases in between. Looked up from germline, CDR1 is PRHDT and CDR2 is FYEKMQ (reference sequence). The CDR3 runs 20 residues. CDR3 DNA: TGTGCCAGCAGCCCAAGTCCCCCAGACCGGGACAACAATGCCCAAGAGACCCAGTACTTC. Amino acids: CASSPSPPDRDNNAQETQYF. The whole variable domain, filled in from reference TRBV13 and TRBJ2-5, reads AAGVIQSPRHLIKEKRETATLKCYPIPRHDTVYWYQQGPGQDPQFLISFYEKMQSDKGSIPDRFSAQQFSDYHSELNMSSLELGDSALYFCASSPSPPDRDNNAQETQYFGPGTRLLVL.

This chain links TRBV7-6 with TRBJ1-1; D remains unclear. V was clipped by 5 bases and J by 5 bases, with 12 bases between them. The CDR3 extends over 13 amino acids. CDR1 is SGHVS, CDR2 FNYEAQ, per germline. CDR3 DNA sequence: TGTGCCAGCAGCCCAGCAACGGGTACTGAAGCTTTCTTT. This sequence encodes CASSPATGTEAFF.

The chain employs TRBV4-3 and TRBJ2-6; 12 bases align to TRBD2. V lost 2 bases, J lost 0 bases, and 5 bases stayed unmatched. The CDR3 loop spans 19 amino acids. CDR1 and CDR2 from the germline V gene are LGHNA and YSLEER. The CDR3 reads CASSQTTSGRYSGANVLTF. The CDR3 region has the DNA TGCGCCAGCAGCCAAACAACTAGCGGGAGGTACTCTGGGGCCAACGTCCTGACTTTC.